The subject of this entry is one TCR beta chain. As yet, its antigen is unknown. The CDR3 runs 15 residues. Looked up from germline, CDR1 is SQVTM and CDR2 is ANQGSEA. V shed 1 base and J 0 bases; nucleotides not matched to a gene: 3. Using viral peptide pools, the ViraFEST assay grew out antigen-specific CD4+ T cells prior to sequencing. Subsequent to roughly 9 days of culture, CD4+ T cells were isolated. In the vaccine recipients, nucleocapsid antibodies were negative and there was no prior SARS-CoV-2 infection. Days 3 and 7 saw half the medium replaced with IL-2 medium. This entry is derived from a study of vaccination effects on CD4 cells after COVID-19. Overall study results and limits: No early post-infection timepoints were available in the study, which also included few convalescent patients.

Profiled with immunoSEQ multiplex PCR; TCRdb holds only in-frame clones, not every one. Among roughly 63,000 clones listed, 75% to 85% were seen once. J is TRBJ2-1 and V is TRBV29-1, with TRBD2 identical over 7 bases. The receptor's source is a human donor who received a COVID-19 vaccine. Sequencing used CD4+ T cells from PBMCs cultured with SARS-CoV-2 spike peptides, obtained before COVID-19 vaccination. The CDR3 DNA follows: TGCAGCGTTGAAGCTAGCGGCCTCTCCTACAATGAGCAGTTCTTC. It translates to CSVEASGLSYNEQFF.